This TCR beta chain appears in the sequencing data of a study of T cell repertoires in cytomegalovirus infection. The CDR3 is made up of 16 amino acids. The V end lost 6 bases, the J end lost 2 bases, and 18 bases lay between the germline ends. Germline CDR1 MDHEN, CDR2 SYDVKM. TCRdb passed the reads through MiXCR, listing each CDR3 protein once. The sample consists of approximately 170,000 distinct CDR3 sequences, about 15% of them appearing once. Study observations and caveats: CMV-specific TCR beta clonotypes restricted by HLA-C dominated the ex vivo response.

This clonotype has just a few counts. What it binds is not known. The clonotype comes from a human donor in good health (CMV status not recorded). Some clones in this sample may be carry-over from other donors' samples. Sequences were obtained from CD8+ T cells from PBMCs. The rearrangement uses TRBV28 and TRBJ2-3; tentative D call: TRBD2 (5 bases). CDR3 loop: CASSPIGRGPTDTQYF. CDR3 nucleotides: TGTGCCAGCAGCCCTATAGGGAGAGGTCCCACAGATACGCAGTATTTT.